This T cell receptor (beta chain) came from a study of CD8+CD57+ T cells in acquired aplastic anemia. General observations from the study: Patients and controls had in common approximately 28 CD8+ CDR3 sequences.

TCR beta VDJ combinations and CDR3 sequences were profiled from genomic DNA. In TCRdb, the reads were re-called with MiXCR into one record per CDR3 protein. The repertoire holds about 290,000 distinct CDR3 sequences, with about three fifths as singletons. Patients sequenced had flow cytometry evidence of CD8+CD57+ cell expansion. The cohort consisted entirely of patients having severe acquired aplastic anemia. In the case of this clonotype: Its antigen remains unidentified.

Germline CDR1 MGHRA, CDR2 YSYEKL. The V segment lost 4 bases and the J segment 5 bases; nucleotides outside the gene matches: 7. The CDR3 contains 16 residues. This chain joins TRBV4-1 and TRBJ2-1, with 11 nucleotides matching TRBD2. The source is a human donor with aplastic anemia. Source material: sorted CD4+, CD8+, or CD8+CD57+ T cells (not recorded which) from PBMCs. The CDR3, as DNA: TGCGCCAGCAGCCCCTACACTAGCGGGGGAAACAATGAGCAGTTCTTC. The encoded protein is CASSPYTSGGNNEQFF.